Each of the 19 T cell receptor beta chains below was sequenced from the same sample in a study of blood T cell repertoires in COVID-19. This table comes from immunoSEQ multiplex PCR, and its TCRdb copy is limited to in-frame clones, with some not included. The table shows a few hundred thousand clones, with roughly 87% occurring only once. Sequenced input: PBMCs or T cells enriched from blood (not recorded which). Source of these receptors: a woman in her 30s who had recovered from COVID-19.

The chain links TRBV11-3 to TRBJ2-3; D is undetermined. The germline V gene encodes CDR1 SGHNT and CDR2 YENEEA. There are 15 residues in the CDR3. V was clipped by 1 base and J by 1 base, with 9 bases between them. The CDR3 DNA is TGTGCCAGCAGCTTAGGTGCAGTTGGCACAGATACGCAGTATTTT. Translating it yields CASSLGAVGTDTQYF.

The chain links TRBV5-4 to TRBJ1-2, with D tentatively TRBD1 (6 bases). The CDR3 is made up of 14 amino acids. Germline V lookup: CDR1 SGHNT, CDR2 YYREEE (reference sequence). The V and J ends lost 4 bases and 2 bases respectively, with 12 bases between them. CDR3 sequence: CASSHRETNYGYTF. The CDR3 DNA reads TGTGCCAGCAGCCACAGGGAAACCAACTATGGCTACACCTTC.

The chain employs TRBV28 and TRBJ2-5, with D perhaps matching TRBD2 (5 bases). V shed 3 bases and J shed 2 bases, with 13 bases lying between them. There are 15 residues in the CDR3. CDR1 and CDR2 from the germline V gene are MDHEN and SYDVKM. CDR3 amino acids: CASSLSLAEQETQYF. CDR3 nucleotides: TGTGCCAGCAGTTTGAGCCTAGCCGAACAAGAGACCCAGTACTTC.

V gene TRBV6-1 combines with J gene TRBJ1-5; 7 nucleotides align to TRBD1. J lost 3 bases, V lost 4 bases, and 9 bases had no gene match. The CDR3 consists of 16 residues. Germline CDR1 MNHNS, CDR2 SASEGT. The CDR3 DNA sequence: TGTGCCAGCAGTGGTAGACTAGGACAGGCCAATCAGCCCCAGCATTTT. Its protein product is CASSGRLGQANQPQHF.

The rearrangement links TRBV28 to TRBJ1-1; 10 bases are shared with TRBD1. The junction had 7 bases not matched to a gene; V was cut back by 9 bases and J by 3 bases. CDR1 and CDR2 (germline): MDHEN, SYDVKM. The CDR3 is 14 amino acids. CDR3: CARISGTGDTEAFF. Written as DNA, the CDR3 is TGTGCCAGAATATCCGGGACAGGGGACACTGAAGCTTTCTTT. Filled out from reference TRBV28 and TRBJ1-1, the complete variable domain reads DVKVTQSSRYLVKRTGEKVFLECVQDMDHENMFWYRQDPGLGLRLIYFSYDVKMKEKGDIPEGYSVSREKKERFSLILESASTNQTSMYLCARISGTGDTEAFFGQGTRLTVV.

The chain combines TRBV7-6 with TRBJ1-3; D perhaps matches TRBD1 (6 bases). Germline V gives CDR1 SGHVS, CDR2 FNYEAQ. The CDR3 is 15 amino acids. Deletions cut 1 base from V and 1 base from J, with 8 bases between. This CDR3 is CASSLEGVSGNTIYF. CDR3 DNA sequence: TGTGCCAGCAGCTTAGAGGGGGTTTCTGGAAACACCATATATTTT.

The J gene is TRBJ1-5, the V gene TRBV6-6, with D possibly TRBD1 on 6 matching bases. The CDR3 loop spans 17 amino acids. V was clipped by 8 bases and J by 2 bases, with 22 bases between them. Germline CDR1 is MNHNY and CDR2 is SVGAGI (reference sequence). The CDR3 is CASCLGAEIKGNQPQHF. CDR3 in DNA: TGTGCCAGCTGTCTGGGGGCGGAGATAAAGGGCAATCAGCCCCAGCATTTT.

On this clone: The sample has other DNA sequences that encode this CDR3 too. V gene TRBV6-1 combines with J gene TRBJ1-1, with D tentatively TRBD1 (6 bases). V lost 2 bases and J 1 base, leaving 8 bases between the germline ends. CDR3 length: 14 residues. Germline V gene data show CDR1 as MNHNS and CDR2 as SASEGT. CDR3 residues: CASSEQQGNTEAFF. CDR3 sequence (DNA): TGTGCCAGCAGTGAACAACAGGGGAACACTGAAGCTTTCTTT.

This clone was recorded once. The chain carries TRBV4-2 and TRBJ2-1; 7 bases are shared with TRBD2. CDR1 LGHNA and CDR2 YNFKEQ come from the germline V gene. J was trimmed by 0 bases and V by 6 bases; bases with no gene match: 8. The length of the CDR3 is 16 residues. The CDR3 spells CASSGKSGASYNEQFF. In nucleotides, the CDR3 is TGTGCCAGCAGTGGAAAAAGCGGGGCCTCCTACAATGAGCAGTTCTTC.

The chain recombines TRBV10-3 with TRBJ1-2; no clear D gene. The CDR3 is 13 residues long. Germline CDR1 ENHRY, CDR2 SYGVKD. Between the trimmed V and J ends, which lost 6 bases and 8 bases, there was a span of 16 bases. The CDR3 sequence: CAISLSSDRGYTF. The CDR3 coding sequence is TGTGCCATCAGCCTTAGTTCCGATCGAGGCTACACCTTC.

The chain joins TRBV3-1 (or the pseudogene TRBV3-2) to TRBJ1-4, with D possibly being TRBD1 (5 bases). The CDR3 consists of 15 residues. Germline loops: CDR1 LGHDT, CDR2 YNNKEL (reference sequence). Between the trimmed V and J ends, which lost 6 bases and 11 bases, there was a span of 22 bases. CDR3 loop: CASRKFDGRRGKLFF. The CDR3 bases are TGTGCCAGCAGAAAATTCGACGGACGCCGGGGGAAACTGTTTTTT.

The chain is built from TRBV13 and TRBJ2-4; 10 nucleotides line up with TRBD2. The CDR3 has 20 residues. Germline V lookup: CDR1 PRHDT, CDR2 FYEKMQ (reference sequence). Trimming took 6 bases from V and 1 from J; bases not matched to a gene: 18. The CDR3 nucleotides are TGTGCCAGCAGACATACAAAGGACCCTAGCGGGGGTGGGGCCAAAAACATTCAGTACTTC. This sequence encodes CASRHTKDPSGGGAKNIQYF.

This chain links TRBV28 with TRBJ2-7, with D unclear. The CDR3 totals 12 residues. V was pared by 6 bases and J by 5 bases, with 11 bases between. Germline CDR1 MDHEN, CDR2 SYDVKM. The chain's CDR3 is CASRLWPNEQYF. CDR3 DNA sequence: TGTGCCAGCAGGCTTTGGCCCAACGAGCAGTACTTC.

The chain recombines TRBV5-8 with TRBJ2-7; 7 bases match TRBD2. Per the germline V gene, CDR1 is SGHTS and CDR2 is YDEGEE. CDR3 size: 17 residues. The ends lost 0 bases at V and 0 bases at J; junction bases unmatched: 9. The CDR3 spells CASSLGTGSGGSYEQYF. In DNA, the CDR3 is TGTGCCAGCAGCTTGGGTACAGGATCGGGGGGCTCCTACGAGCAGTACTTC.

The V call is TRBV21-1, the J call TRBJ2-2; TRBD1 is the table's D call and was not checked against the DNA. TRBV21-1 constitutes a pseudogene. The CDR3 covers 19 residues. The CDR3 loop is CASSKSARRTGPNTGELFF. CDR3 coding DNA: TGTGCCAGCAGCAAATCTGCGCGTCGGACAGGGCCCAACACCGGGGAGCTGTTTTTT.

This clone was seen ten or more times. The rearrangement uses TRBV7-2 and TRBJ1-5; tentatively, D is TRBD1 (6 bases). Trimming cost V 4 bases and J 3 bases, with 16 bases left between them. Looked up from germline, CDR1 is SGHTA and CDR2 is FQGNSA. This CDR3 contains 16 residues. The CDR3 region is CASSSLGGFANQPQHF. The CDR3 bases are TGTGCCAGCAGCTCCTTAGGGGGATTCGCCAATCAGCCCCAGCATTTT.

This CDR3 reads CASSVGTRVVEQYF. The CDR3 bases are TGTGCCAGCAGCGTAGGAACGCGGGTTGTGGAGCAGTACTTC. The V gene is TRBV9, the J gene TRBJ2-7; TRBD2 might be the D (5 bases). The CDR3 runs to 14 residues. Germline loops: CDR1 SGDLS, CDR2 YYNGEE. Trimming removed 0 bases at V and 7 bases at J, with 14 bases between.

The V call is TRBV7-8, the J call TRBJ2-7; 7 bases fit TRBD1. The germline CDR1 and CDR2 sequences are SGHVS and FQNEAQ. With V trimmed by 4 bases and J by 6 bases, 3 bases remained unmatched. This CDR3 comprises 12 residues. CDR3 in DNA: TGTGCCAGCAGCTGGGCAGGGGGCGAGCAGTACTTC. The encoded protein is CASSWAGGEQYF.

The chain combines TRBV30 with TRBJ2-1; 10 bases are a match to TRBD2. V lost 5 bases and J lost 8; bases outside the gene matches: 12. This CDR3 contains 15 residues. Germline-derived CDR1 and CDR2 are GTSNPN and SVGIG (reference sequence). The CDR3 loop reads CAWGPGLAEGDEQFF. DNA of the CDR3: TGTGCCTGGGGGCCCGGACTAGCGGAAGGGGATGAGCAGTTCTTC.